Below are 22 T cell receptor beta chains sequenced from a single sample in a study of CD8+ T cells in alopecia areata (dated 2018 in TCRdb). The library was produced with the immunoSEQ multiplex PCR assay. RNA was extracted from all samples and reverse transcribed into cDNA as template for TCR sequencing. This immuneACCESS table, as held by TCRdb, lists in-frame sequences with V and J called but not all clones. Of the missing ones, under half trace to an unresolved V gene in checked studies; the others have no known cause. For this sample there are about 42,000 clones; 80% to 95% appear just once. The top ten clonotypes cover under 20% of the sample. This sample's time point label indicates: 24 weeks on oral tofacitinib. Read against the paper, the sample's treatment or condition label means: oral pan-JAK inhibitor, 5-10 mg twice daily. The starting material was CD8+ T cells sorted from blood, obtained at week 24, from a patient treated with tofacitinib. Receptors were obtained from a human donor with alopecia areata.

This chain uses TRBV27 with TRBJ2-5; no clear D gene. The V gene lost 3 bases and the J gene lost 2 bases, with 13 bases spanning the gap. The CDR3 runs to 15 residues. The germline CDR1 and CDR2 sequences are MNHEY and SMNVEV (reference sequence). As DNA, the CDR3 is TGTGCCAGCAGTTTCGCCCCCGGGTCACAAGAGACCCAGTACTTC. It translates to CASSFAPGSQETQYF.

The chain employs TRBV28 and TRBJ1-6, with TRBD1 identical over 8 bases. The CDR3 loop spans 18 amino acids. V lost 4 bases to trimming and J lost 6 bases; unmatched junction nucleotides: 14. Germline CDR1 is MDHEN and CDR2 is SYDVKM. For the CDR3, the DNA is TGTGCCAGCAGTTCTTGGCCGGACAGGGCCCCCACTAATTCACCCCTCCACTTT. This encodes CASSSWPDRAPTNSPLHF.

A single count supports this clone. The V and J genes are TRBV20-1 and TRBJ2-7, with no clear D. Trimming took off 0 bases at V and 3 bases at J, with 3 bases between the two ends. This CDR3 spans 11 amino acids. The germline CDR1 and CDR2 sequences are DFQATT and SNEGSKA (reference sequence). CDR3 protein: CSARDFYEQYF. CDR3 bases: TGCAGTGCTAGAGATTTCTACGAGCAGTACTTC.

This chain connects TRBV18 to TRBJ2-1; D is ambiguous. The CDR3 consists of 16 residues. V dropped 0 bases and J dropped 6 bases, with 15 bases sitting between them. Per the germline V gene, CDR1 is KGHSH and CDR2 is LQKENI. The DNA for the CDR3 is TGTGCCAGCTCACCACCGGATGGGCCCAGGAGCAATGAGCAGTTCTTC. Residues: CASSPPDGPRSNEQFF. Full variable domain (outside the CDR3, taken from reference TRBV18 and TRBJ2-1): NAGVMQNPRHLVRRRGQEARLRCSPMKGHSHVYWYRQLPEEGLKFMVYLQKENIIDESGMPKERFSAEFPKEGPSILRIQQVVRGDSAAYFCASSPPDGPRSNEQFFGPGTRLTVL.

The chain joins TRBV13 to TRBJ2-7, with TRBD1 matching 11 bases. J was trimmed by 5 bases and V by 2 bases; bases with no gene match: 5. The CDR3 sequence is 15 residues long. Germline values: CDR1 PRHDT, CDR2 FYEKMQ (reference sequence). The DNA for the CDR3 is TGTGCCAGCAGCTTAAGCGGGACAGGGGGTAACGAGCAGTACTTC. Protein: CASSLSGTGGNEQYF.

The CDR3 region is CASSEAPPDTQYF. The DNA of the CDR3 is TGTGCCAGCAGTGAAGCGCCACCAGATACGCAGTATTTT. The genes are TRBV6-1 and TRBJ2-3, with no clear D. CDR1 is MNHNS and CDR2 is SASEGT in the germline V gene. V shed 0 bases and J shed 4 bases, with 5 bases lying between them. The length of the CDR3 is 13 residues.

The chain employs TRBV5-4 and TRBJ2-3, with 8 bases lining up with TRBD2. Looked up from germline, CDR1 is SGHNT and CDR2 is YYREEE (reference sequence). The CDR3 has 17 amino acids. V was pared by 4 bases and J by 3 bases, with 13 bases of the junction left unmatched. The CDR3 DNA sequence: TGTGCCAGCAGCCAAGGAGGTTCGGAGCGGGGGACAGATACGCAGTATTTT. Translating it yields CASSQGGSERGTDTQYF. Full variable domain (missing parts from reference TRBV5-4 and TRBJ2-3): ETGVTQSPTHLIKTRGQQVTLRCSSQSGHNTVSWYQQALGQGPQFIFQYYREEENGRGNFPPRFSGLQFPNYSSELNVNALELDDSALYLCASSQGGSERGTDTQYFGPGTRLTVL.

As concerns this clone: A read error may account for a junction end that differs from germline. The rearrangement uses TRBV6-1 and TRBJ2-7, with 10 bases fitting TRBD2. The CDR3 has 17 residues. The V gene's germline CDR1 is MNHNS and CDR2 SASEGT. The CDR3 region is CASSQAQTGLALYEQYF. For the CDR3, the DNA is TGTGCCAGCAGTCAAGCGCAAACGGGACTAGCGTTATACGAGCAGTACTTC.

This chain joins TRBV29-1 and TRBJ2-3; D not resolved. Between the trimmed V and J ends, which lost 0 bases and 0 bases, there was a span of 10 bases. The CDR3 runs to 15 residues. Germline V gives CDR1 SQVTM, CDR2 ANQGSEA. Here the CDR3 reads CSVEDPDGSTDTQYF. The CDR3 bases are TGCAGCGTTGAAGATCCGGACGGCAGCACAGATACGCAGTATTTT.

The gene calls are TRBV7-9 and TRBJ2-7; TRBD1 is a possible D gene (6 bases). The CDR3 spans 13 residues. Germline-derived CDR1 and CDR2 are SEHNR and FQNEAQ (reference sequence). Trimming took 4 bases from V and 4 from J, leaving 11 bases between them. The CDR3 reads CASSSSRGYEQYF. The CDR3 nucleotides are TGTGCCAGCAGCTCATCGAGGGGGTACGAGCAGTACTTC.

This chain uses TRBV6-5 with TRBJ2-2, with D unresolved. V lost 2 bases, J lost 1 base, and 8 bases lay in between. Per the germline V gene, CDR1 is MNHEY and CDR2 is SVGAGI. The CDR3 sequence is 15 residues long. The CDR3 DNA follows: TGTGCCAGCAGTTACCCCAGCCAGAACACCGGGGAGCTGTTTTTT. It codes for CASSYPSQNTGELFF.

This sequence joins TRBV11-2 and TRBJ2-4; 7 bases align to TRBD1. In germline, CDR1 is SGHAT, CDR2 FQNNGV. V trimming: 5 bases; J trimming: 4 bases; junction bases outside the gene matches: 5. This CDR3 comprises 14 residues. Here the CDR3 reads CASSVPGQKNIQYF. The CDR3 region has the DNA TGTGCCAGCAGCGTTCCGGGACAGAAAAACATTCAGTACTTC.

The rearrangement uses TRBV27 and TRBJ2-2; D is unresolved. The CDR3 consists of 12 residues. In germline, CDR1 is MNHEY, CDR2 SMNVEV (reference sequence). Trimming shortened V by 10 bases and J by 2 bases, and 8 bases separated the two germline ends. CDR3 sequence (DNA): TGTGCCACCAGCTATAACACCGGGGAGCTGTTTTTT. This encodes CATSYNTGELFF.

The rearrangement uses TRBV29-1 and TRBJ2-2, with D possibly matching TRBD2 (5 bases). CDR1 is SQVTM and CDR2 is ANQGSEA in the germline V gene. V was trimmed by 6 bases and J by 5 bases, leaving 22 bases between them. The CDR3 has 16 amino acids. The CDR3 here is CSVLLLGSGETGELFF. The CDR3, as DNA: TGCAGCGTCCTACTACTAGGAAGCGGTGAGACCGGGGAGCTGTTTTTT.

The rearrangement links TRBV14 to TRBJ2-7, with TRBD2 matching over 7 bases. The CDR3 contains 13 residues. Germline trimming cut 7 bases from V and 1 base from J; bases unmatched to any gene: 4. Germline CDR1 SGHDN, CDR2 FVKESK. The CDR3 nucleotides are TGTGCCAGCAACGGGGACTATTCCTACGAGCAGTACTTC. It translates to CASNGDYSYEQYF.

This sequence joins TRBV7-8 and TRBJ2-2; D may be TRBD2 (6 bases). Germline assignment: CDR1 SGHVS and CDR2 FQNEAQ. V was pared by 0 bases and J by 3 bases, with 14 bases between. The length of the CDR3 is 17 residues. The CDR3 DNA sequence: TGTGCCAGCAGCTTAGCCATAGGAGGGGAGGACACCGGGGAGCTGTTTTTT. Protein: CASSLAIGGEDTGELFF.

This clone was counted once. J is TRBJ2-5 and V is TRBV29-1, with a weak D call TRBD1 (6 bases). CDR1 and CDR2 (germline): SQVTM, ANQGSEA. This CDR3 is built from 13 residues. V lost 4 bases, J lost 4 bases, and 13 bases lay in between. The CDR3 DNA follows: TGCAGCGTTGTGGGACAAGTGGGAGAGACCCAGTACTTC. It specifies CSVVGQVGETQYF.

The chain links TRBV29-1 to TRBJ2-7; D possibly corresponds to TRBD1 (6 bases). The CDR3 totals 13 residues. The germline gives CDR1 SQVTM, CDR2 ANQGSEA. Trimming removed 5 bases at V and 4 bases at J, with 15 bases between. The DNA for the CDR3 is TGCAGCGTTCCACAGGGCGATGGGTACGAGCAGTACTTC. Translation: CSVPQGDGYEQYF.

This chain joins TRBV4-1 and TRBJ2-7, with 7 bases that match TRBD1. Unmatched junction bases numbered 0, after V lost 0 bases and J lost 1 base. This CDR3 is 14 amino acids long. Germline values: CDR1 MGHRA, CDR2 YSYEKL. This CDR3 reads CASSQDRGSYEQYF. In DNA, the CDR3 is TGCGCCAGCAGCCAAGACAGGGGGTCCTACGAGCAGTACTTC.

Here the CDR3 DNA reads TGCAGCGGGGCGGGGGTAGCTGAAGAGACCCAGTACTTC. It yields the protein CSGAGVAEETQYF. The V and J genes are TRBV29-1 and TRBJ2-5, with 7 bases fitting TRBD2. Germline V lookup: CDR1 SQVTM, CDR2 ANQGSEA. This CDR3 is 13 amino acids long. After removal of 7 bases from V and 3 bases from J, the junction contained 8 bases not matched to a gene.

This clone was observed a single time. This chain connects TRBV7-3 to TRBJ2-3; D call uncertain. Trimming took off 1 base at V and 2 bases at J, with 4 bases between the two ends. The CDR3 sequence is 13 residues long. CDR1 and CDR2 from the germline V gene are SGHTA and FQGTGA. Here the CDR3 DNA reads TGTGCCAGCAGCTTAATAGTCACAGATACGCAGTATTTT. Its protein product is CASSLIVTDTQYF.

V is TRBV6-5 and J is TRBJ2-1; 9 bases align to TRBD1. From germline, CDR1 is MNHEY and CDR2 SVGAGI. J was trimmed by 10 bases and V by 7 bases; bases with no gene match: 5. The CDR3 consists of 12 residues. The CDR3 region is CASKDRGSEQFF. The DNA for the CDR3 is TGTGCCAGCAAGGACAGGGGCAGCGAGCAGTTCTTC.